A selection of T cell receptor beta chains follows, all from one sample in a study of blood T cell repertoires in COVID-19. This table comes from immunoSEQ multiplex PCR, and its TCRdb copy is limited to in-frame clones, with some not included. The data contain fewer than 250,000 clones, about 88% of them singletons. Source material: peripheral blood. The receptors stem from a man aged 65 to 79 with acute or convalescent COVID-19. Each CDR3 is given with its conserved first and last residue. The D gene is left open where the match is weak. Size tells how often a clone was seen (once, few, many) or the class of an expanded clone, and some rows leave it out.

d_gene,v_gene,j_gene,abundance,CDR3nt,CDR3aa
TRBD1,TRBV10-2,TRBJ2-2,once,TGCGCCAGCAGCAGGACAGGGGACACCGGGGAGCTGTTTTTT,CASSRTGDTGELFF
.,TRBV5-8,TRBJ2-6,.,TGTGCCAGCAGCTTGTACGGGGGCTCTGGGGCCAACGTCCTGACTTTC,CASSLYGGSGANVLTF
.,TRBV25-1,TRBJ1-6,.,TGTGCCAGCAGTGAGAGGGGAGGGGCAGTTCCCAATTCACCCCTCCACTTT,CASSERGGAVPNSPLHF
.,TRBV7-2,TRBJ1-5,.,TGTGCCAGCAGCTTACTGGGGGGGTCGGTCAATCAGCCCCAGCATTTT,CASSLLGGSVNQPQHF
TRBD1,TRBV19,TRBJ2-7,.,TGTGCCAGTAGTTCCCGGGACAGGGGGTACGAGCAGTACTTC,CASSSRDRGYEQYF
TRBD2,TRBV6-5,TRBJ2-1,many,TGTGCCAGCAGGATAGCGGGAGGGCCGGATGAGCAGTTCTTC,CASRIAGGPDEQFF
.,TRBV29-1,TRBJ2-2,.,TGCAGCGTTCGGCGGACAGAGGACACCGGGGAGCTGTTTTTT,CSVRRTEDTGELFF
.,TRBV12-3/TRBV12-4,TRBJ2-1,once,TGTGCCAGCAGCCCCCAGAGGGGGACCGAGCAGTTCTTC,CASSPQRGTEQFF
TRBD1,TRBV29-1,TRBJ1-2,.,TGCAGCGTTACGGGACAGGCCAACTATGGCTACACCTTC,CSVTGQANYGYTF
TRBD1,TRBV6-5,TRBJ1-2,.,TGTGCCAGCAGTCGGACAGGGAAGGGTGGCTACACCTTC,CASSRTGKGGYTF
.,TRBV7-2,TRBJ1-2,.,TGTGCCAGCAGCTCTTACTGGGACTCTGGCTACACCTTC,CASSSYWDSGYTF
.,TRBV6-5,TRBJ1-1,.,TGTGCCAGCAAGCCAGGGCTCATGAACACTGAAGCTTTCTTT,CASKPGLMNTEAFF
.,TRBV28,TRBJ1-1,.,TGTGCCAGCAGTTTATGGGCAGTTGAAGCTTTCTTT,CASSLWAVEAFF
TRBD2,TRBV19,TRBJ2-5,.,TGTGCCAGTAGTTCGCTAGCGGGAGCTAGTGAGACCCAGTACTTC,CASSSLAGASETQYF
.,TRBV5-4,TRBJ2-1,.,TGTGCCAGCAGCTTGCAGGTTAACAATGAGCAGTTCTTC,CASSLQVNNEQFF
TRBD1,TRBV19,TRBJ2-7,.,TGTGCCAGTAGTCCCGGGACAGCCTACGAGCAGTACTTC,CASSPGTAYEQYF
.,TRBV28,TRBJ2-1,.,TGTGCCAGCAGTTTATGGGTCTTGCAGGGTGAGCAGTTCTTC,CASSLWVLQGEQFF
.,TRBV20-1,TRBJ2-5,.,TGCAGTGCCCCAGAAAGAGAGACCCAGTACTTC,CSAPERETQYF
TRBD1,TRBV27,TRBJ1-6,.,TGTGCCAGCAGTACCGACAGGGTAGGTTCACCCCTCCACTTT,CASSTDRVGSPLHF
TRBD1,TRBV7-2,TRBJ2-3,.,TGTGCCAGCTCCCGGGGACAGCTCACAGATACGCAGTATTTT,CASSRGQLTDTQYF